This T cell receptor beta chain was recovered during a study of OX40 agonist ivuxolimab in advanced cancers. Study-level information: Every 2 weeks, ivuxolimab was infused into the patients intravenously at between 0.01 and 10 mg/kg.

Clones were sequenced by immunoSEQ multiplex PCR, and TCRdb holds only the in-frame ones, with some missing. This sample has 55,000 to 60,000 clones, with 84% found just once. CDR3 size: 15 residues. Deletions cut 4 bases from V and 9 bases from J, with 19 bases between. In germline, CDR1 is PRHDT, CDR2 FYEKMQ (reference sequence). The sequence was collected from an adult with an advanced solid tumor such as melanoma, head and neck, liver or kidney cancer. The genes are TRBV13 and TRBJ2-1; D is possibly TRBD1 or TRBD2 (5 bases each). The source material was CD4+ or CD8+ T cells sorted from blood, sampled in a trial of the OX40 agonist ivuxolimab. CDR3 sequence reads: CASSSRQILGGEQFF. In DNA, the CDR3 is TGTGCCAGCAGCTCCAGACAGATACTTGGGGGTGAGCAGTTCTTC.